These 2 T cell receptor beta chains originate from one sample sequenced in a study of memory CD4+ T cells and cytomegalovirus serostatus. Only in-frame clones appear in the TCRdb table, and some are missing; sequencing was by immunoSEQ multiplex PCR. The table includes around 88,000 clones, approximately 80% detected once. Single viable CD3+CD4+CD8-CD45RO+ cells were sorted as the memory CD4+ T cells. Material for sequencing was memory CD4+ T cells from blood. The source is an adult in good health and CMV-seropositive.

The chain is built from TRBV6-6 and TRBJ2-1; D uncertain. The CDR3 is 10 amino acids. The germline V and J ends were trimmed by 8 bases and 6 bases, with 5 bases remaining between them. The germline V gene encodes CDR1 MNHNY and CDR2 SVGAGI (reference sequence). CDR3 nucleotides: TGTGCCAGCTTTGGCAATGAGCAGTTCTTC. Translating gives CASFGNEQFF.

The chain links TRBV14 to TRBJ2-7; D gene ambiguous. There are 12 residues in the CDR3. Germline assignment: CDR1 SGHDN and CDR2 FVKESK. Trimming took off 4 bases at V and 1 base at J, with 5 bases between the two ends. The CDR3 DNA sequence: TGTGCCAGCAGCCCCCGATCCTACGAGCAGTACTTC. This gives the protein CASSPRSYEQYF.